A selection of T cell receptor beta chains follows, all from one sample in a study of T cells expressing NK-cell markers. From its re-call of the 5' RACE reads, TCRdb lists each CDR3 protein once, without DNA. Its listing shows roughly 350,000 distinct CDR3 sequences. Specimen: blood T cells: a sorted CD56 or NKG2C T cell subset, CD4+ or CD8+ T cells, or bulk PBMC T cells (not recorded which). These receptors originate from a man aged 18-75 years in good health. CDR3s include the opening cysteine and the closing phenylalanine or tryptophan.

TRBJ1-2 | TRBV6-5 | CASSYPMEGGGYTF
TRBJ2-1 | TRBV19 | CASSRSGQGRYNEQFF
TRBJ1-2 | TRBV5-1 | CASSQGSANYGYTF
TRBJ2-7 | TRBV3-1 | CASSLLDRSYEQYF
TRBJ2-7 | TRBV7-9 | CASSLWDSPARGQYF
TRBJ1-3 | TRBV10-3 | CAISVVGFDTIYF
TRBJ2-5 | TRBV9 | CASSEAGGRGQETQYF
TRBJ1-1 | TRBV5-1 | CASTRDQLNTEAFF
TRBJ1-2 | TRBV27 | CASSFLGIGQNYGYTF
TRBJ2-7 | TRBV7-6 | CASIPTGTIYEQYF
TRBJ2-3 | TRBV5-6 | CASKGSRDTQYF
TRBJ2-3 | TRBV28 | CASRHGVRTDTQYF
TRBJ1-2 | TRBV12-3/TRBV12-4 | CASSEQGPNSGYTF
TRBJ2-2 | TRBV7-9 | CASLRGGINTGELFF
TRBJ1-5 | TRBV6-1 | CASSEPRTATQPQHF
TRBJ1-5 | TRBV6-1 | CASRPNDRGGGQPQHF
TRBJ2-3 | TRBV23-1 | CASWDRPSTDTQYF
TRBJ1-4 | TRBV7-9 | CASSPQTRGREKLFF
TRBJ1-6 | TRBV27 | CASSFRTASSYNSPLHF
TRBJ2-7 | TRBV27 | CASSTQGGATYEQYF
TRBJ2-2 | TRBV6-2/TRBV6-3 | CASSPRLRGTGELFF
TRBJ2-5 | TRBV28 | CASLHRWGETQYF
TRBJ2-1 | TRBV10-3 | CAIEVQGGYNEQFF
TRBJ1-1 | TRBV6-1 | CASSGGSLRTEAFF
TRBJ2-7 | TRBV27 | CASSNRALSSYEQYF
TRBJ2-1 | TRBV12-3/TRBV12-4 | CASSLGLSGARSEQFF
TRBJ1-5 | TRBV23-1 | CASIYHRDRSIQPQHF
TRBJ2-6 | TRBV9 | CASTRSSGANVLTF
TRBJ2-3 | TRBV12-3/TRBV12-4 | CASSPDVASDTQYF
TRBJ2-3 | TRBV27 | CASRAGGRRSTDTQYF
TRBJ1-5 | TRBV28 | CASKGATWTSGNQPQHF
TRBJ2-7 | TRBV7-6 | CASSRRRGDEQYF
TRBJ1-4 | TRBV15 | CATSRGQRNEKLFF
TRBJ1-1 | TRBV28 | CASRTSTGGGTEAFF
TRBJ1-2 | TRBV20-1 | CSARGPRSWTF